The entry below gives a single T cell receptor (beta chain) sequence along with its context. These data come from a study of shared clonotypes between healthy human individuals. Germline V CDR1 and CDR2: SGHTA, FQGNSA. The germline V and J ends were trimmed by 8 bases and 2 bases, with 16 bases remaining between them. CDR3 length equals 15 residues. Replicate PCRs for sorted subsets used 200 ng DNA; this equaled around 28,000 T cell genomes. This table comes from immunoSEQ multiplex PCR, and its TCRdb copy is limited to in-frame clones, with some not included. The data contain over 2 million clones, about nine tenths of them singletons.

This TCR came from a man younger than 35 in good health. Some clones in this sample may be carry-over from other donors' samples. The sequencing sample was made of naive CD4+ T cells from PBMCs. Described subset: CD45RA+ positively selected. This chain links TRBV7-2 with TRBJ2-1; D is possibly TRBD1 (5 bases). CDR3 DNA sequence: TGTGCCAGCGCCAAAGGGGCCATACCCTACAATGAGCAGTTCTTC. This gives the protein CASAKGAIPYNEQFF. The variable domain in full, with the rest retrieved from reference TRBV7-2 and TRBJ2-1, is GAGVSQSPSNKVTEKGKDVELRCDPISGHTALYWYRQSLGQGLEFLIYFQGNSAPDKSGLPSDRFSAERTGGSVSTLTIQRTQQEDSAVYLCASAKGAIPYNEQFFGPGTRLTVL.